Listed here is a single TCR beta chain. This sample was taken from a study of tumor-infiltrating lymphocytes in oesophageal squamous cell carcinoma. TCRdb ran MiXCR on the PCR reads and lists one entry per CDR3 protein. The sample includes 20,000 or so distinct CDR3 sequences, around 41% of them seen just once. The CDR3 is made up of 16 amino acids. Trimming cost V 2 bases and J 2 bases, with 12 bases left between them. Germline CDR1 KGHDR, CDR2 SFDVKD. The receptor was derived from a male donor with esophageal squamous cell carcinoma. The V and J genes are TRBV24-1 and TRBJ2-1, with D maybe TRBD2 (6 bases). The material sequenced was esophageal tumor tissue. The CDR3: CATSDWDSRTYNEQFF. CDR3 in DNA: TGTGCCACCAGTGATTGGGACTCCCGGACCTACAATGAGCAGTTCTTC.